The rows below give T cell receptor beta chains drawn from one sample of a study of cytomegalovirus exposure and HLA in healthy donors. Assay: immunoSEQ multiplex PCR; the TCRdb copy retains only in-frame clones and omits some. The sample holds 100,000 to 150,000 clones, roughly 88% seen once. The specimen was PBMCs. The receptors here all came from a boy aged 5-17 years in good health and CMV-seronegative. CDR3s include the opening cysteine and the closing phenylalanine or tryptophan. Each record gives: CDR3 protein, J gene, D gene, V gene. The D gene is left open where the match is weak.

cdr3_aa: CSPEMREGRDTQYF; j_call: TRBJ2-3; d_call: TRBD2; v_call: TRBV29-1
cdr3_aa: CSVATTQLGNQPQHF; j_call: TRBJ1-5; d_call: -; v_call: TRBV29-1
cdr3_aa: CASSSRSTGGSGEKLFF; j_call: TRBJ1-4; d_call: TRBD1; v_call: TRBV13
cdr3_aa: CASSLAGKSNTGELFF; j_call: TRBJ2-2; d_call: -; v_call: TRBV5-1
cdr3_aa: CASSFGQGNQPQHF; j_call: TRBJ1-5; d_call: TRBD1; v_call: TRBV25-1
cdr3_aa: CASSLGGAGNTIYF; j_call: TRBJ1-3; d_call: -; v_call: TRBV27
cdr3_aa: CASSAGVGTEAFF; j_call: TRBJ1-1; d_call: -; v_call: TRBV7-2
cdr3_aa: CAWSPTPGIRAFF; j_call: TRBJ1-1; d_call: -; v_call: TRBV30
cdr3_aa: CAWSVLASNTQYF; j_call: TRBJ2-3; d_call: -; v_call: TRBV30
cdr3_aa: CASSYTLTGVEQYF; j_call: TRBJ2-7; d_call: TRBD1; v_call: TRBV27
cdr3_aa: CSAKDREYQPQHF; j_call: TRBJ1-5; d_call: TRBD1; v_call: TRBV29-1
cdr3_aa: CASGVSDSSYEQYF; j_call: TRBJ2-7; d_call: -; v_call: TRBV19
cdr3_aa: CASSPPGQSNQPQHF; j_call: TRBJ1-5; d_call: -; v_call: TRBV5-5
cdr3_aa: CASSPYTGEYGYTF; j_call: TRBJ1-2; d_call: TRBD1; v_call: TRBV6-5
cdr3_aa: CASSLDNRGIYGYTF; j_call: TRBJ1-2; d_call: TRBD1; v_call: TRBV27
cdr3_aa: CASSSRHTTDTQYF; j_call: TRBJ2-3; d_call: -; v_call: TRBV9
cdr3_aa: CASSESAVYGYTF; j_call: TRBJ1-2; d_call: -; v_call: TRBV25-1
cdr3_aa: CASSEDLSGGIYEQYF; j_call: TRBJ2-7; d_call: TRBD2; v_call: TRBV2
cdr3_aa: CASSANIATQYF; j_call: TRBJ2-3; d_call: -; v_call: TRBV27
cdr3_aa: CASGLAGGPRETQYF; j_call: TRBJ2-5; d_call: TRBD2; v_call: TRBV27
cdr3_aa: CASSLDLGQPQHF; j_call: TRBJ1-5; d_call: -; v_call: TRBV11-2
cdr3_aa: CASSLGGDRSGETQYF; j_call: TRBJ2-5; d_call: TRBD1; v_call: TRBV5-4
cdr3_aa: CASSLRGLGTDTQYF; j_call: TRBJ2-3; d_call: TRBD1; v_call: TRBV6-6
cdr3_aa: CASGGRVLFF; j_call: TRBJ2-1; d_call: -; v_call: TRBV19
cdr3_aa: CSVGDGYTF; j_call: TRBJ1-2; d_call: -; v_call: TRBV29-1